This T cell receptor beta chain is drawn from a study of T cell responses to AZD1222 COVID-19 vaccine. Here immunoSEQ multiplex PCR was the method, and the copy in TCRdb shows in-frame clones only, minus some. This sample has about 100,000 clones; more than 75% occur once, and the top ten carry roughly 15%. This clone was observed a single time. The V end lost 4 bases, the J end lost 1 base, and 7 bases lay between the germline ends. The germline gives CDR1 SGHVS, CDR2 FQNEAQ. The length of the CDR3 is 13 residues. The chain combines TRBV7-8 with TRBJ1-1; D gene uncertain. This TCR was sampled from an adult in good health. The sample in question was peripheral blood, obtained on day 0 of AZD1222 vaccination. The CDR3 sequence is CASSWAQNTEAFF. The CDR3 region has the DNA TGTGCCAGCAGCTGGGCCCAGAACACTGAAGCTTTCTTT.